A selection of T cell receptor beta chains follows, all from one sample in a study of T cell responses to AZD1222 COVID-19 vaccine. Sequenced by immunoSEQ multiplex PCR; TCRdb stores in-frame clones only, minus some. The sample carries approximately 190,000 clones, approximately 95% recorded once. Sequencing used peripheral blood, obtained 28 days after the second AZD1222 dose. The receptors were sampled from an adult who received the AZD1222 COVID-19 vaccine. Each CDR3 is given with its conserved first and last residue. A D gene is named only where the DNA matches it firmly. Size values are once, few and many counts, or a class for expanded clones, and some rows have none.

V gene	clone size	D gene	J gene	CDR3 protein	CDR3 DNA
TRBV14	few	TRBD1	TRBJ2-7	CASSQDQFPGTGPEQYF	TGTGCCAGCAGCCAAGACCAATTCCCCGGGACAGGGCCCGAGCAGTACTTC
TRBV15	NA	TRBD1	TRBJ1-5	CATSRDRGTGLGSNQPQHF	TGTGCCACCAGCAGAGATCGAGGGACAGGGCTGGGTAGCAATCAGCCCCAGCATTTT
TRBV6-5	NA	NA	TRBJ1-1	CASSYGGSTEAFF	TGTGCCAGCAGTTATGGGGGAAGCACTGAAGCTTTCTTT
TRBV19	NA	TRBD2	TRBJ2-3	CASSMHSGGLADTQYF	TGTGCCAGTAGTATGCATTCGGGGGGGCTCGCAGATACGCAGTATTTT
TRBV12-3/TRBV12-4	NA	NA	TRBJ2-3	CASSFNPPDTQYF	TGTGCCAGCAGTTTCAATCCTCCAGATACGCAGTATTTT
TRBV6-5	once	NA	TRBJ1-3	CASSFGVGGNTIYF	TGTGCCAGCAGTTTCGGGGTAGGAGGAAACACCATATATTTT
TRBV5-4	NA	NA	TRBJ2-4	CASSLGRAKNIQYF	TGTGCCAGCAGTTTGGGACGAGCCAAAAACATTCAGTACTTC
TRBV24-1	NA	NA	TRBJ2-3	CATSGPADTQYF	TGTGCCACCAGTGGGCCAGCAGATACGCAGTATTTT
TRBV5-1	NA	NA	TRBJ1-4	CASSLAPGEKLFF	TGCGCCAGCAGCTTGGCCCCGGGCGAAAAACTGTTTTTT
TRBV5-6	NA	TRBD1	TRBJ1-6	CASSFGTADQNSPLHF	TGTGCCAGCAGCTTTGGGACAGCTGACCAGAATTCACCCCTCCACTTT
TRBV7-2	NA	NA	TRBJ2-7	CASSLQGTHEQYF	TGTGCCAGCAGCTTGCAGGGCACGCACGAGCAGTACTTC
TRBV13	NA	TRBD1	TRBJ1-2	CASSLENGQGAFGYTF	TGTGCCAGCAGCTTAGAAAATGGACAGGGGGCCTTTGGCTACACCTTC
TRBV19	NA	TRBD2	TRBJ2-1	CASSTGTINEQFF	TGTGCCAGTAGTACTGGGACTATCAATGAGCAGTTCTTC
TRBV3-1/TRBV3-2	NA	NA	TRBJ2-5	CASSYTGQETQYF	TGTGCCAGCAGCTACACAGGGCAAGAGACCCAGTACTTC
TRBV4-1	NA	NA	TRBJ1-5	CASSQGSQPNQPQHF	TGCGCCAGCAGCCAAGGGAGCCAACCTAATCAGCCCCAGCATTTT
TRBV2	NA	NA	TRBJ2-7	CASSPETYEQYF	TGTGCCAGCAGCCCTGAGACCTACGAGCAGTACTTC
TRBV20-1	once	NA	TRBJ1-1	CSASLTANTEAFF	TGCAGTGCTAGTTTAACAGCGAACACTGAAGCTTTCTTT
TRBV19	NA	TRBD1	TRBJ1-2	CASSTPGQGYGYTF	TGTGCCAGTAGTACACCGGGACAGGGGTATGGCTACACCTTC
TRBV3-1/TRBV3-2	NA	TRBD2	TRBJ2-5	CASSLPRASGRPRQETQYF	TGTGCCAGCAGCCTACCTCGAGCTAGCGGGCGGCCCCGCCAAGAGACCCAGTACTTC
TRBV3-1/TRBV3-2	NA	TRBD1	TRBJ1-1	CAATRGRGTEAFF	TGTGCCGCGACCAGGGGGCGAGGGACTGAAGCTTTCTTT
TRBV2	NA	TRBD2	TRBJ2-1	CASSGERGIYNEQFF	TGTGCCAGCAGCGGTGAGCGGGGGATCTACAATGAGCAGTTCTTC
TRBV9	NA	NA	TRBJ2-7	CASSPTRESSYEQYF	TGTGCCAGCAGCCCCACCCGGGAGTCCTCCTACGAGCAGTACTTC
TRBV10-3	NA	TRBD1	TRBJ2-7	CASTGAGTYEQYF	TGTGCCTCCACAGGGGCCGGGACCTACGAGCAGTACTTC
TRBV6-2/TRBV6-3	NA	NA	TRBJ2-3	CASSYLRDPVTDTQYF	TGTGCCAGCAGTTACCTTAGGGACCCGGTCACAGATACGCAGTATTTT
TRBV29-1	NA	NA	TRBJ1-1	CSVGDREKAFF	TGCAGCGTTGGGGACCGGGAGAAAGCTTTCTTT
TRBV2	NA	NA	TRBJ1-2	CASSQTDYGYTF	TGTGCCAGCAGTCAGACAGACTATGGCTACACCTTC
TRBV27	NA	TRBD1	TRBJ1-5	CASMLTGHSNQPQHF	TGTGCCAGCATGTTGACAGGGCATAGCAATCAGCCCCAGCATTTT
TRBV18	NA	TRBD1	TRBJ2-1	CASSPRGPPYNEQFF	TGTGCCAGCTCACCAAGGGGGCCCCCCTACAATGAGCAGTTCTTC
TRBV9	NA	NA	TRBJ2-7	CASSVESGSAYEQYF	TGTGCCAGCAGCGTAGAGAGTGGCAGTGCCTACGAGCAGTACTTC
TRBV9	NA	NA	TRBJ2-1	CASSVVPDNEQFF	TGTGCCAGCAGCGTAGTCCCTGACAATGAGCAGTTCTTC
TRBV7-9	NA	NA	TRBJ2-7	CASSFGQIPKYEQYF	TGTGCCAGCAGCTTCGGACAGATACCCAAGTACGAGCAGTACTTC
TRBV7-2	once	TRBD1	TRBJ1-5	CASSHQGANQPQHF	TGTGCCAGCAGCCATCAGGGGGCGAATCAGCCCCAGCATTTT
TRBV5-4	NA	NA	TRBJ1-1	CASSWGDMTKAFF	TGTGCCAGCAGCTGGGGGGACATGACGAAAGCTTTCTTT
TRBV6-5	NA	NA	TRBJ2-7	CASSYSSVAYEQYF	TGTGCCAGCAGTTACTCGTCCGTTGCCTACGAGCAGTACTTC
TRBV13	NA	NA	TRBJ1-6	CASSLGGVHGNSPLHF	TGTGCCAGCAGCTTAGGGGGGGTACACGGTAATTCACCCCTCCACTTT
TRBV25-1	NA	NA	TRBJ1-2	CASSGPGTQANYGYTF	TGTGCCAGCAGTGGGCCCGGGACTCAAGCTAACTATGGCTACACCTTC
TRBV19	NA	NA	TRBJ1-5	CASTYSAAGNQPQHF	TGTGCCAGTACCTACAGTGCGGCTGGCAATCAGCCCCAGCATTTT
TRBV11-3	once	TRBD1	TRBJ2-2	CASSFGQGSTGELFF	TGTGCCAGCAGCTTTGGACAGGGGAGCACCGGGGAGCTGTTTTTT
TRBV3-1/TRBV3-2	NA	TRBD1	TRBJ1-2	CASSRQGNYGYTF	TGTGCCAGCAGCCGACAGGGAAACTATGGCTACACCTTC
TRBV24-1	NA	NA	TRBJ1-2	CATSDNTGTHGYTF	TGTGCCACCAGTGATAATACAGGGACCCATGGCTACACCTTC
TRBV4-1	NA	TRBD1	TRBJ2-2	CASSQRSVMGTAATGELFF	TGCGCCAGCAGCCAAAGATCTGTGATGGGGACAGCAGCCACCGGGGAGCTGTTTTTT
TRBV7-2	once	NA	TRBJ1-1	CASSLVAGENTEAFF	TGTGCCAGCAGCTTAGTGGCTGGCGAGAACACTGAAGCTTTCTTT
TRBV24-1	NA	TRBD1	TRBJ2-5	CATSDFLGTGRSETQYF	TGTGCCACCAGTGATTTTCTCGGGACAGGGAGATCAGAGACCCAGTACTTC